Listed here is a single TCR beta chain. The data belong to a study of early T cells in non-severe SARS-CoV-2 infection. TCRdb analysed the 5' RACE reads with MiXCR anew, one entry per CDR3 protein. The repertoire holds some 96,000 distinct CDR3 sequences, with about 11% as singletons. The CDR3 runs to 14 residues. Germline lookup yields CDR1 SGDLS and CDR2 YYNGEE. The V end lost 4 bases, the J end lost 4 bases, and 14 bases lay between the germline ends. This clonotype was sampled from an adult who was a healthcare worker with PCR-confirmed SARS-CoV-2 infection or an uninfected control (not recorded which). The sequences come from whole blood, collected at baseline. The J gene is TRBJ1-1, the V gene TRBV9; D unclear. CDR3 in amino acids: CASSTGPESTEAFF. CDR3 in DNA: TGTGCCAGCAGCACCGGGCCCGAGAGCACTGAAGCTTTCTTT.